This entry concerns a single TCR beta chain. Its antigen is currently unknown. TCRdb re-called the RT-PCR reads through MiXCR, storing one row per CDR3 protein. The table lists roughly 650,000 distinct CDR3 sequences, around 15% of them singletons. The data derive from a study of response to subunit inactivated influenza vaccine. Study conclusions and caveats: Authors proposed each seasonal influenza vaccination draws in few new T cells.

CDR1 is SQVTM, CDR2 ANQGSEA, per germline. Trimming removed 6 bases from V and 6 bases from J, with 14 bases in between. This CDR3 region has 12 residues. The sequence was collected from a man in his fifties or sixties who received an inactivated influenza vaccine. The sequenced sample was PBMCs from blood, obtained 14 to 15 days before vaccination. This sequence joins TRBV29-1 and TRBJ1-2; D might be TRBD1 (6 bases). The CDR3 loop reads CSVASGADGYTF. CDR3 nucleotides: TGCAGCGTCGCTTCAGGGGCCGATGGCTACACCTTC.